This T cell receptor beta chain was sequenced during a study of blood T cell repertoires in COVID-19 (dated by TCRdb to 2020 to 2021). About the study as a whole: The collaborator samples originated in the United States, Italy and Spain and spanned the acute and convalescent phases of COVID-19. Sample metadata almost always included a de-identified subject ID, COVID-19 status, age in years and sex. A freely available public database, intended as a resource for researchers studying the immune response to SARS-CoV-2, is where the repertoires were released. Samples came from the ongoing ImmuneRACE study (first 160 participants) plus 1,254 subjects from 6 global collaborators. The dataset comprised deeply sampled blood TCRbeta repertoires from subjects exposed to, actively infected with, or recovered from COVID-19. The material from the prospective study consisted of cDNA or gDNA derived from T cells, B-cell-depleted T cells, or PBMCs. Where available, HLA class I and class II types were obtained from metadata supplied by the sample provider rather than from assay-based typing. General conclusions and limits of the study: How much clinical and demographic metadata was included differed by source and by participant, and the metadata was provided uncurated.

Whole blood was collected in K2EDTA tubes by collaborating institutions according to the institutions' own protocols. For TCRbeta analysis, collaborators shipped samples in one of three forms: frozen whole blood, isolated PBMCs, or DNA extracted from either of those sample types. TCRbeta CDR3 regions were amplified from genomic DNA by means of the immunoSEQ Assay, a bias-controlled multiplex PCR. On the authors' methods: The number of nucleated cells in each sample was estimated from the amplification of reference gene primers within the assay. To quantify the absolute abundance of each unique TCRbeta CDR3 rearrangement, sequence reads were collapsed and filtered. For each sample, productive Simpson clonality was calculated by taking the square root of Simpson's diversity index across productive rearrangements. As stored in TCRdb, this immuneACCESS dataset retains in-frame rearrangements with V and J assigned. A fraction of the clones does not appear; measured against another copy, unresolved V genes explain less than half of the discrepancy, and the remainder lacks a known reason. V and J calls and clone size are as listed in that table; D and trimming were resolved from the DNA. In this sample the table shows more than 20,000 clones, 80% to 90% of which occur a single time. The ten largest account for roughly 27% of the sample.

CDR1 and CDR2 are read off the germline V gene as SGHTA and FQGNSA. Including cysteine and phenylalanine, the CDR3 has 12 amino acids. Just CDR3 DNA is preserved here, 36 bases in frame from base 1. V is reduced by 5 bases and J by 5 bases, leaving a spacing of 9 bases between them. Remarks on this clone: Its antigen is still unknown. The sample holds no much larger clone one base away, and base qualities are not on file.

This chain joins TRBV7-2 to TRBJ1-2; a tentative D match to TRBD1 spans 6 bases. The specimen was peripheral blood. This sequence was found in a human donor with active COVID-19. The donor label of this sample is uncertain. The sequence in DNA is TGTGCCAGCAGCCCGGACAGATATGGCTACACCTTC. It translates as CASSPDRYGYTF.